The text below deals with one T cell receptor (beta chain). This sample is part of a study of blood T cell repertoires in COVID-19. Only in-frame clones appear in the TCRdb table, and some are missing; sequencing was by immunoSEQ multiplex PCR. The table has around 100,000 clones, about 84% seen once. The CDR3 spans 13 residues. Germline V gives CDR1 SNHLY, CDR2 FYNNEI. Trimming removed 5 bases from V and 2 bases from J, with 9 bases in between. The origin of this receptor is a human donor in a cohort sampled during active COVID-19. The sequenced sample was peripheral blood. This chain joins TRBV2 and TRBJ2-5, with a possible D match to TRBD1 (6 bases). In DNA form, the CDR3 reads TGTGCCAGCAGTAGAACAGGGCAAGAGACCCAGTACTTC. Its protein is CASSRTGQETQYF.